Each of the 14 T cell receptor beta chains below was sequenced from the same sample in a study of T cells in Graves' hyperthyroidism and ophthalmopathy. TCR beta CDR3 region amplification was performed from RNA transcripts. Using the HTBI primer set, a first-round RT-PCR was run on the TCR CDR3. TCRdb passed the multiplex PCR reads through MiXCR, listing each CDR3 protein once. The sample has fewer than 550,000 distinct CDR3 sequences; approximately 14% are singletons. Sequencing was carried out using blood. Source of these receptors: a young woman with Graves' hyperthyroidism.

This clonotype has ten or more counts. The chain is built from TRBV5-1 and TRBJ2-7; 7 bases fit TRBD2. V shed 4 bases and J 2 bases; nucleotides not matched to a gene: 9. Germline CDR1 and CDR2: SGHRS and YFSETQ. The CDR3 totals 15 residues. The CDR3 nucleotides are TGCGCCAGCAGCCCCGTAGCGGGTGAGACCTACGAGCAGTACTTC. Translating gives CASSPVAGETYEQYF.

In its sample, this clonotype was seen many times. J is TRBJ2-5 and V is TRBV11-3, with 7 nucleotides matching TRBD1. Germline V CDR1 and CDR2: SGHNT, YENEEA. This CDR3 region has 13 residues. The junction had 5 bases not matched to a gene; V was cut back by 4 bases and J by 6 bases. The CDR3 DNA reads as TGTGCCAGCAGCTCACAGGGGCTACAGACCCAGTACTTC. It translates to CASSSQGLQTQYF.

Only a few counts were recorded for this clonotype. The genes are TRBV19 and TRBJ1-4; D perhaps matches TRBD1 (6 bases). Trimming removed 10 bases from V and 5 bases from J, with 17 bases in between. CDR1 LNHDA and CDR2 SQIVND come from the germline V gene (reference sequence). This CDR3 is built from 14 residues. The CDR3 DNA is TGTGCCACCCTCGGCGTAGGGGGGAATGAAAAACTGTTTTTT. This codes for CATLGVGGNEKLFF.

The CDR3 DNA sequence: TGTGCCAGCAGCGTAAGGCTAGCGGGAGGCAATGAGCAGTTCTTC. Its protein product is CASSVRLAGGNEQFF. V gene TRBV9 combines with J gene TRBJ2-1, with 11 bases aligning to TRBD2. Germline-derived CDR1 and CDR2 are SGDLS and YYNGEE. This CDR3 is built from 15 residues. Trimming cost V 1 base and J 6 bases; bases outside gene matches: 3.

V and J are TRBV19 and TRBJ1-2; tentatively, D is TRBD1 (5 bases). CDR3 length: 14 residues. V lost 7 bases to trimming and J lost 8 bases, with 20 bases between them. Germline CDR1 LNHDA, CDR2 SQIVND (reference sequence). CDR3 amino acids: CASKRDQSGSGYTF. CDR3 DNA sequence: TGTGCCAGTAAAAGGGACCAATCGGGGTCGGGCTACACCTTC.

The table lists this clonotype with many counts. CDR3 sequence reads: CSARERQGVLTEAFF. The CDR3 DNA sequence: TGCAGTGCTAGAGAGCGACAGGGGGTTCTCACTGAAGCTTTCTTT. The chain uses TRBV20-1 and TRBJ1-1; 9 bases are a match to TRBD1. The CDR3 covers 15 residues. CDR1 and CDR2 (germline): DFQATT, SNEGSKA (reference sequence). Unmatched junction bases numbered 6, after V lost 0 bases and J lost 4 bases.

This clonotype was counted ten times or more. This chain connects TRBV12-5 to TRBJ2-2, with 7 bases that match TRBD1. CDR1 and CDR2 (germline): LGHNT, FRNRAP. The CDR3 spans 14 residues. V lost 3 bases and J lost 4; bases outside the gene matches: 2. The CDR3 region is CASGFNRGTGELFF. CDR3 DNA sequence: TGTGCTAGTGGTTTTAACAGGGGCACCGGGGAGCTGTTTTTT. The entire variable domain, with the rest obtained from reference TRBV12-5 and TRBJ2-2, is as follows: DARVTQTPRHKVTEMGQEVTMRCQPILGHNTVFWYRQTMMQGLELLAYFRNRAPLDDSGMPKDRFSAEMPDATLATLKIQPSEPRDSAVYFCASGFNRGTGELFFGEGSRLTVL.

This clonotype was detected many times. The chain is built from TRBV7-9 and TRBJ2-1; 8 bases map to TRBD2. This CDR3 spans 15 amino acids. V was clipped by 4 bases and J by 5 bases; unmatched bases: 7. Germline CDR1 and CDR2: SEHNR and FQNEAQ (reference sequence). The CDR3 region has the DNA TGTGCCAGCAGCTCCCCGCGGGGGGCACACAATGAGCAGTTCTTC. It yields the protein CASSSPRGAHNEQFF.

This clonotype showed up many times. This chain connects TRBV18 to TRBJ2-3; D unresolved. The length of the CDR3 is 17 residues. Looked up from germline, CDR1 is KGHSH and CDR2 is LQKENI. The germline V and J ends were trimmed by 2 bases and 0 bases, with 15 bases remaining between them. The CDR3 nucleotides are TGTGCCAGCTCACCAACGCTGGCGACTTCTAGCACAGATACGCAGTATTTT. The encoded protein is CASSPTLATSSTDTQYF.

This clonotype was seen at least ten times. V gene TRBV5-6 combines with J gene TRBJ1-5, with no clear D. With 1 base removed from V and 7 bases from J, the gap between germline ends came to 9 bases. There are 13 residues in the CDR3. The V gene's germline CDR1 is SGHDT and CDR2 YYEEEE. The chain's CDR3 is CASSLMGNQPQHF. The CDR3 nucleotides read TGTGCCAGCAGCTTGATGGGGAACCAGCCCCAGCATTTT.

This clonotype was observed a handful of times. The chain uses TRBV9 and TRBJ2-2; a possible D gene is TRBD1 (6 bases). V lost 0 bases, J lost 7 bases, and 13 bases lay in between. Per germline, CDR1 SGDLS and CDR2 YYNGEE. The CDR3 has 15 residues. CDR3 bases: TGTGCCAGCAGCGTAGTGGGGGCGAGTGACGGGGAGCTGTTTTTT. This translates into CASSVVGASDGELFF. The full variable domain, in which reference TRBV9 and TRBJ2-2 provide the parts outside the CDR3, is DSGVTQTPKHLITATGQRVTLRCSPRSGDLSVYWYQQSLDQGLQFLIQYYNGEERAKGNILERFSAQQFPDLHSELNLSSLELGDSALYFCASSVVGASDGELFFGEGSRLTVL.

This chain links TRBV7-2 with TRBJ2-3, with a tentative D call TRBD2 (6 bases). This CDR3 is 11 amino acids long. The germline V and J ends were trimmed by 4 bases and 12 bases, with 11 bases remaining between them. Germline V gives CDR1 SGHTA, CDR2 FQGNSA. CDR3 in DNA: TGTGCCAGCAGCTCCGGGACTCCTCAGTATTTT. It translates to CASSSGTPQYF.

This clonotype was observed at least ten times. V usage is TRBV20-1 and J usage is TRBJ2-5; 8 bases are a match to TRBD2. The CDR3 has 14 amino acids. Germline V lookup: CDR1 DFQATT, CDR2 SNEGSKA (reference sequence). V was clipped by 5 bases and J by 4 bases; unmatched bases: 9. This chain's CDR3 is CSAPRGGPGETQYF. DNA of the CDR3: TGCAGTGCTCCTCGGGGGGGACCTGGAGAGACCCAGTACTTC.

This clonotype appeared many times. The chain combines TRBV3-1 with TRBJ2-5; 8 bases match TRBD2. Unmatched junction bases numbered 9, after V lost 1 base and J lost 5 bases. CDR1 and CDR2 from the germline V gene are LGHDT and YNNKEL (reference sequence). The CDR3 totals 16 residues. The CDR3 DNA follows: TGTGCCAGCAGCCAAGCCGCGGGGACTAGGGGTGAGACCCAGTACTTC. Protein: CASSQAAGTRGETQYF.